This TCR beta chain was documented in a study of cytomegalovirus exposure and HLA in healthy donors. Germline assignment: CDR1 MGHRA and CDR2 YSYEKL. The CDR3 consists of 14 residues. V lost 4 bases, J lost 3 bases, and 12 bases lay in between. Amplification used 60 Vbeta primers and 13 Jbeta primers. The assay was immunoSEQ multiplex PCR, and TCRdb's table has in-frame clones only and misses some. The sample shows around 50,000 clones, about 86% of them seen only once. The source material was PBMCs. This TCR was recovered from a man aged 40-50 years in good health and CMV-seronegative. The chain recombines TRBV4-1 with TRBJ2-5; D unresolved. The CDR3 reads CASSRSQFKETQYF. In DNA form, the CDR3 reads TGCGCCAGCAGCCGATCCCAGTTTAAAGAGACCCAGTACTTC.